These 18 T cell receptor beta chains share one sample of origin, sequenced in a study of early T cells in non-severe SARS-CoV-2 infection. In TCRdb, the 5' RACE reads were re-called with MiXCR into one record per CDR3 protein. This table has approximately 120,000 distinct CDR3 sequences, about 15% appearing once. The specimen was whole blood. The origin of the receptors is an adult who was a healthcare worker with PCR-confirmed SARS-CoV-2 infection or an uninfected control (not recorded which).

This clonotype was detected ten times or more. CDR3 region: CASSGGPGTGLEKLFF. CDR3 bases: TGTGCCAGCAGCGGAGGGCCAGGGACAGGCCTTGAAAAACTGTTTTTT. J is TRBJ1-4 and V is TRBV9; 8 bases are shared with TRBD1. V lost 3 bases and J lost 7; bases outside the gene matches: 11. Germline loops: CDR1 SGDLS, CDR2 YYNGEE. The CDR3 is made up of 16 amino acids.

The CDR3 DNA is TGCGCCAGCAGCTTGACTAGTGTGGCCCGGGAGCTGTTTTTT. Encoded protein: CASSLTSVARELFF. The chain joins TRBV5-1 to TRBJ2-2; perhaps TRBD2 as D (5 bases). Trimming left V 1 base short and J 9 bases short, with 13 bases between. Germline CDR1 reads SGHRS; CDR2 reads YFSETQ. This CDR3 region has 14 residues.

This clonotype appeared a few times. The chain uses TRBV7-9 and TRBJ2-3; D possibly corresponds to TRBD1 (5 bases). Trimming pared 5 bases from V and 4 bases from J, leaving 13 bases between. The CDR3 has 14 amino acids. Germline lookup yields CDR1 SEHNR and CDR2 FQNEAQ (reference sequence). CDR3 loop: CASSPRQYSDTQYF. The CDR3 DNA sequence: TGTGCCAGCAGCCCCAGACAGTACTCAGATACGCAGTATTTT.

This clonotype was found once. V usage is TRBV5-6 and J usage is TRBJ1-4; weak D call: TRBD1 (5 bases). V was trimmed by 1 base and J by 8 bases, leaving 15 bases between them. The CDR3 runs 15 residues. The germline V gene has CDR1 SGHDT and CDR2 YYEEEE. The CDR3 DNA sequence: TGTGCCAGCAGCTTGAGTCGCAGGGCGGGCGAAAAACTGTTTTTT. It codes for CASSLSRRAGEKLFF. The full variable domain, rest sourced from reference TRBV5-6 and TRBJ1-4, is DAGVTQSPTHLIKTRGQQVTLRCSPKSGHDTVSWYQQALGQGPQFIFQYYEEEERQRGNFPDRFSGHQFPNYSSELNVNALLLGDSALYLCASSLSRRAGEKLFFGSGTQLSVL.

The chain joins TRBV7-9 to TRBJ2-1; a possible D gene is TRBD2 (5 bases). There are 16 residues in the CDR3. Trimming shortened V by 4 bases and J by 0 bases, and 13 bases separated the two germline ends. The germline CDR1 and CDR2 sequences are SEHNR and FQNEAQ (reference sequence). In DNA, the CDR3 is TGTGCCAGCAGCTCCAGACTACCGAGCTCCTACAATGAGCAGTTCTTC. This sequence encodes CASSSRLPSSYNEQFF.

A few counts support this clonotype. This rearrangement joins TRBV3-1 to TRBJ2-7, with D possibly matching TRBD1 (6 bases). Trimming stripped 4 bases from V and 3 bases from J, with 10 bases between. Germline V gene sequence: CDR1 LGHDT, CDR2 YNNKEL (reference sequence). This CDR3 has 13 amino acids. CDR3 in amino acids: CASSRRTDYEQYF. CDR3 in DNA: TGTGCCAGCAGCCGTAGGACAGACTACGAGCAGTACTTC.

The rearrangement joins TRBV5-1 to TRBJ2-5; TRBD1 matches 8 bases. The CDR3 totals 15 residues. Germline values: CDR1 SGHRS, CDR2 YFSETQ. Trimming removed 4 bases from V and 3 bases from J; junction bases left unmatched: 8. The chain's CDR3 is CASSPGTGGKETQYF. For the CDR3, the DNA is TGCGCCAGCAGCCCCGGGACAGGAGGCAAAGAGACCCAGTACTTC.

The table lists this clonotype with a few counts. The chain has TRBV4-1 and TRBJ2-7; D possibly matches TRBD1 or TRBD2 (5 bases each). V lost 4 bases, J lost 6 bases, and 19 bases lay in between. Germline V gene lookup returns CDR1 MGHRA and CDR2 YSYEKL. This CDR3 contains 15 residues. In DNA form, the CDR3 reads TGCGCCAGCAGCCGTTTCCCGGGACGCCCCACCGAGCAGTACTTC. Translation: CASSRFPGRPTEQYF.

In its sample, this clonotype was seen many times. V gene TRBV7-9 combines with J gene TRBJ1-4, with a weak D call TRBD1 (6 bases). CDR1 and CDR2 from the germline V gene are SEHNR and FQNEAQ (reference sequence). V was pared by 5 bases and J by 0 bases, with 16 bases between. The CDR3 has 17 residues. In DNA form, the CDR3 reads TGTGCCAGCAGCCCAGACCGGACAGTTTCAACTAATGAAAAACTGTTTTTT. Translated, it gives CASSPDRTVSTNEKLFF.

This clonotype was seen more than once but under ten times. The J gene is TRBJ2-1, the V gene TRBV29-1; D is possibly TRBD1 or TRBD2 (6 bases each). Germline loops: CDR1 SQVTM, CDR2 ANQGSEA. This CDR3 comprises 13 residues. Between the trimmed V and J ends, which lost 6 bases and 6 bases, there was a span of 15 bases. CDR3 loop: CSVPRQEGNEQFF. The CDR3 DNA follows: TGCAGCGTCCCGAGACAGGAGGGCAATGAGCAGTTCTTC.

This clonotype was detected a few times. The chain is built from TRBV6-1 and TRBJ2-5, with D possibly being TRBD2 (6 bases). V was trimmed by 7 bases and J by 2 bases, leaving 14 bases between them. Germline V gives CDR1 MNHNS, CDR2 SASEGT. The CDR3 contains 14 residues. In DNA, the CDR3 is TGTGCCAGCATAAGCGGGCTATTACAAGAGACCCAGTACTTC. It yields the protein CASISGLLQETQYF.

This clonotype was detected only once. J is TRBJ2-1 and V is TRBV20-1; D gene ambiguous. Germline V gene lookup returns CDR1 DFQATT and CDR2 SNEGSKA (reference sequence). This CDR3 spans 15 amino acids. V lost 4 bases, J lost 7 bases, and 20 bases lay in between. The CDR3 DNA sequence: TGCAGTGCTAACTTGGGCGGTCTCCCCGTGAATGAGCAGTTCTTC. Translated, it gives CSANLGGLPVNEQFF.

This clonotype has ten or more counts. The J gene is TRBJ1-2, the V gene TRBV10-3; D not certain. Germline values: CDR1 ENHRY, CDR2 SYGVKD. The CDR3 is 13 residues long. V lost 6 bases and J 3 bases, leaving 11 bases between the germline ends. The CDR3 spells CAISPYTDYGYTF. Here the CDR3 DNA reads TGTGCCATCAGCCCTTATACCGACTATGGCTACACCTTC.

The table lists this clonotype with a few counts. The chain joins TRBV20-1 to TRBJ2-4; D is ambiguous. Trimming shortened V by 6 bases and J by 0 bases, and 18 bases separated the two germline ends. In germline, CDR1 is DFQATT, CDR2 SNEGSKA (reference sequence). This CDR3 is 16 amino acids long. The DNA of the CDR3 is TGCAGTGCCGAAGTAATGGTCGGGCAAGCCAAAAACATTCAGTACTTC. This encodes CSAEVMVGQAKNIQYF.

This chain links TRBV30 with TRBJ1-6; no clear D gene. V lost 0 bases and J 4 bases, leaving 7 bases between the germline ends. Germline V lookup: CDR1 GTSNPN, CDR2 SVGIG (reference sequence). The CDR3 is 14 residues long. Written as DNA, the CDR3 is TGTGCCTGGAGTGTTGACCGTTATAATTCACCCCTCCACTTT. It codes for CAWSVDRYNSPLHF.

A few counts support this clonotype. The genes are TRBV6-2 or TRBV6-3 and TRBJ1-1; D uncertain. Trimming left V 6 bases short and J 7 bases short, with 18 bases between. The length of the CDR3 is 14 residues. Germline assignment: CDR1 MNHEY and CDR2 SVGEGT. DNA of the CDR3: TGTGCCAGCAGGCCACCCCTTGGAGGCCGTGAAGCTTTCTTT. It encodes CASRPPLGGREAFF.

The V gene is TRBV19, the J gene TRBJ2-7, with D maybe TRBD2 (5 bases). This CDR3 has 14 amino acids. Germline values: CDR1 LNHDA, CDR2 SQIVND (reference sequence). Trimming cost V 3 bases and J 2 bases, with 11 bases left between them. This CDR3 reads CASSIAGQPYEQYF. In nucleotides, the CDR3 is TGTGCCAGTAGTATCGCGGGTCAACCCTACGAGCAGTACTTC.

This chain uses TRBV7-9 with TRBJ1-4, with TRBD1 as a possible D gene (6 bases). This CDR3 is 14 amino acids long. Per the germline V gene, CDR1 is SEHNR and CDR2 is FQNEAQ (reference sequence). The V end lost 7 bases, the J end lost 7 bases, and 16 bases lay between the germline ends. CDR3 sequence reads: CASTIPGAGEKLFF. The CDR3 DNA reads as TGTGCCAGCACCATACCGGGGGCAGGTGAAAAACTGTTTTTT.